The 9 T cell receptor beta chains listed next were all sequenced from one sample in a study of blood T cell repertoires in COVID-19. TCRdb keeps only in-frame clones here, not all; method: immunoSEQ multiplex PCR. The table has about 210,000 clones, 75% to 90% seen once. The material sequenced was peripheral blood. The receptors here all came from a woman aged 40 to 50 with acute or convalescent COVID-19.

As regards this clone: The DNA is left out, because the CDR3 cannot be placed on it with certainty; the CDR3 is given as TCRdb lists it. The gene calls are TRBV24-1 and TRBJ1-3; TRBD1 is taken as the D call from the table, unchecked against the DNA. Germline-derived CDR1 and CDR2 are KGHDR and SFDVKD. The CDR3 length is 16 residues, termini included. CDR3 amino acids: CATSDNPGTEETPYIF.

The V gene is TRBV23-1, the J gene TRBJ2-1; 10 bases are shared with TRBD2. TRBV23-1 belongs to the ORF category, with a function that is uncertain. The CDR3 consists of 17 residues. V dropped 4 bases and J dropped 0; count of bases not matched to a gene: 6. Written as DNA, the CDR3 is TGCGCCAGCAGTCCTCCAGCGGGGGGGGCCTCCTACAATGAGCAGTTCTTC. This translates into CASSPPAGGASYNEQFF.

The chain's CDR3 is CASGGGGVEAFF. The CDR3 nucleotides read TGTGCCAGCGGGGGGGGAGGGGTTGAAGCTTTCTTT. This chain uses TRBV6-6 with TRBJ1-1, with D tentatively TRBD1 (5 bases). The CDR3 spans 12 residues. Trimming left V 8 bases short and J 7 bases short, with 14 bases between. Germline values: CDR1 MNHNY, CDR2 SVGAGI (reference sequence).

The chain recombines TRBV2 with TRBJ2-7; D may be TRBD1 (6 bases). V was clipped by 4 bases and J by 3 bases, with 13 bases between them. This CDR3 is 14 amino acids long. Germline values: CDR1 SNHLY, CDR2 FYNNEI. CDR3 DNA sequence: TGTGCCAGCAGTGGTCCCACAGGGATCTACGAGCAGTACGTC. Its protein product is CASSGPTGIYEQYV.

This chain connects TRBV10-3 to TRBJ1-2; TRBD1 matches at 7 bases. V lost 4 bases to trimming and J lost 6 bases; unmatched junction nucleotides: 8. The CDR3 runs to 14 residues. Germline V gene lookup returns CDR1 ENHRY and CDR2 SYGVKD. CDR3 amino acids: CAISGRGQSNGYTF. CDR3 sequence (DNA): TGTGCCATCAGTGGGCGGGGACAGTCGAATGGCTACACCTTC.

The chain is built from TRBV19 and TRBJ1-5; D gene unclear. Germline values: CDR1 LNHDA, CDR2 SQIVND (reference sequence). The CDR3 length is 17 residues. V was trimmed by 0 bases and J by 2 bases, leaving 14 bases between them. The CDR3 DNA reads TGTGCCAGTAGTATAGAGTGGGGAGTATTGGGCAATCAGCCCCAGCATTTT. This encodes CASSIEWGVLGNQPQHF.

The rearrangement links TRBV2 to TRBJ1-5; tentatively, D is TRBD1 (6 bases). The V gene's germline CDR1 is SNHLY and CDR2 FYNNEI. Deletions cut 4 bases from V and 0 bases from J, with 16 bases between. The CDR3 runs to 17 residues. DNA of the CDR3: TGTGCCAGCAGTGCTGACAGGTCCCCTTATAGCAATCAGCCCCAGCATTTT. Amino acid sequence: CASSADRSPYSNQPQHF.

The chain uses TRBV6-5 and TRBJ1-2; possibly TRBD1 for D (5 bases). V dropped 6 bases and J dropped 3 bases, with 11 bases sitting between them. From germline, CDR1 is MNHEY and CDR2 SVGAGI. CDR3 length: 13 amino acids. The CDR3 DNA sequence: TGTGCCAGCAGCCCCGGGGGTTACTATGGCTACACCTTC. Encoded protein: CASSPGGYYGYTF.

V gene TRBV10-1 combines with J gene TRBJ2-7; TRBD2 aligns across 10 bases. This CDR3 region has 15 residues. Germline-derived CDR1 and CDR2 are WNHNN and SYGVQD (reference sequence). V was clipped by 10 bases and J by 4 bases; unmatched bases: 13. CDR3 in DNA: TGCGCCAACATTAGCGGGGGGCAAAAAAGGTACGAGCAGTACGTC. Its translation: CANISGGQKRYEQYV.